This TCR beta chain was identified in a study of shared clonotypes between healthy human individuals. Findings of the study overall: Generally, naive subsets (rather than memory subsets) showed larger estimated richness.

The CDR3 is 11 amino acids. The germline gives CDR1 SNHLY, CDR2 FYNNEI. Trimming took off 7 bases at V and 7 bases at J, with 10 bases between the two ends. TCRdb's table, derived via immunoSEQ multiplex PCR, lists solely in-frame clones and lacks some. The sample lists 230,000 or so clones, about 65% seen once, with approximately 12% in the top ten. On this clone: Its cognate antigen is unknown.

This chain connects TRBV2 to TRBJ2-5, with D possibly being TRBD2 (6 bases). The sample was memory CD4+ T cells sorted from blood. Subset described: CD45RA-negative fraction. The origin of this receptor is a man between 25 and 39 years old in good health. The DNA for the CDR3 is TGTGCCAGCACCCCGGAGGGGACCCAGTACTTC. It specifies CASTPEGTQYF.